Detailed here is one T cell receptor (beta chain). What it binds is unknown. Assay used: immunoSEQ multiplex PCR; TCRdb lists only in-frame clones, some missing. The table includes 150,000 to 200,000 clones, 85% to 90% detected once. The sample is drawn from a study of T cell responses to AZD1222 COVID-19 vaccine. Overall study results and limits: The donor cohort was predominantly white British with a female majority, and clonal diversity may have been underestimated. Rises in breadth and depth of Spike-specific TCRs came after two AZD1222 doses.

This clonotype originated in an adult who received the MenACWY meningococcal vaccine as a control. The sequenced sample was peripheral blood, obtained 28 days after the second dose of the MenACWY control vaccine.

The CDR3 DNA is TGTGCCAGCCGCCCGGACAGTGCCTACGAGCAGTACTTC. Encoded protein: CASRPDSAYEQYF. V and J are TRBV27 and TRBJ2-7; D is perhaps TRBD1 (6 bases). The V gene's germline CDR1 is MNHEY and CDR2 SMNVEV (reference sequence). With 8 bases removed from V and 2 bases from J, the gap between germline ends came to 13 bases. This CDR3 is 13 amino acids long.